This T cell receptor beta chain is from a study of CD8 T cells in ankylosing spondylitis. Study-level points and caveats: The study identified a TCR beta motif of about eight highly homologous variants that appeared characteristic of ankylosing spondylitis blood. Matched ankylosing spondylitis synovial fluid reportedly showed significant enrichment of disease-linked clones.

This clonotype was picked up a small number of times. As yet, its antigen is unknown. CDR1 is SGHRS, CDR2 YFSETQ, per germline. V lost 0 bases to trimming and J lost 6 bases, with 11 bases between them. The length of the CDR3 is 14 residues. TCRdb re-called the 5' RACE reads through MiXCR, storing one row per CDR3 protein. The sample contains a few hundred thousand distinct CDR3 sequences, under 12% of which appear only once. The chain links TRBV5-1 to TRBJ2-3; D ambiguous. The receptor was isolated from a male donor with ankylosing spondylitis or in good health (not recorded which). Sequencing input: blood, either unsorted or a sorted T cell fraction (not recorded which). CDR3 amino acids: CASSLASLTDTQYF. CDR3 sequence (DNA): TGCGCCAGCAGCTTGGCCAGCCTAACCGATACGCAGTATTTT.